The 17 T cell receptor beta chains below were found in one sample sequenced in a study of blood T cell repertoires in COVID-19 (TCRdb year 2020). Library preparation employed the immunoSEQ multiplex PCR assay. In its TCRdb copy, this immuneACCESS table keeps in-frame sequences only and misses some clones. Where compared with another copy, unresolved V genes explain less than half of these, and the others have no known cause. The sample table lists 250,000 or so clones, 80% to 90% of them with a count of one. About 0.95% of the sample is taken by the ten largest. The sequencing sample was made of PBMCs or T cells enriched from blood (not recorded which). All receptors derive from a middle-aged man who had been exposed to COVID-19.

This clone was recorded a few times. The rearrangement joins TRBV4-1 to TRBJ1-2; 7 nucleotides match TRBD1. CDR1 is MGHRA and CDR2 is YSYEKL in the germline V gene. CDR3 length: 15 amino acids. Trimming removed 5 bases from V and 3 bases from J; junction bases left unmatched: 9. CDR3 sequence reads: CASSSHQTGYYGYTF. The DNA of the CDR3 is TGCGCCAGCAGCTCCCACCAGACAGGGTACTATGGCTACACCTTC.

The chain recombines TRBV28 with TRBJ1-3; TRBD1 matches 8 bases. Trimming at V came to 6 bases and at J to 0 bases, leaving 10 bases not matched to a gene. CDR3 length: 17 residues. CDR1 is MDHEN, CDR2 SYDVKM, per germline. CDR3 loop: CASRETGVFSSGNTIYF. The CDR3 coding sequence is TGTGCCAGCAGAGAGACAGGGGTTTTCAGCTCTGGAAACACCATATATTTT.

V usage is TRBV7-2 and J usage is TRBJ2-7; the D gene is possibly TRBD2 (6 bases). Looked up from germline, CDR1 is SGHTA and CDR2 is FQGNSA. Trimming shortened V by 7 bases and J by 3 bases, and 19 bases separated the two germline ends. The CDR3 runs 15 residues. The DNA for the CDR3 is TGTGCCAGCACCCCGGATGCGGGAAAATTCTACGAGCAGTACTTC. The encoded protein is CASTPDAGKFYEQYF.

The rearrangement uses TRBV30 and TRBJ1-1; D is undetermined. Germline V gives CDR1 GTSNPN, CDR2 SVGIG (reference sequence). The CDR3 extends over 13 amino acids. Trimming cost V 0 bases and J 5 bases, with 10 bases left between them. The CDR3 sequence: CAWSVSGSTEAFF. DNA for the CDR3: TGTGCCTGGAGTGTATCGGGGAGTACTGAAGCTTTCTTT.

The chain uses TRBV10-3 and TRBJ2-3; 7 bases fit TRBD2. The CDR3 contains 18 residues. CDR1 and CDR2 from the germline V gene are ENHRY and SYGVKD. The J segment lost 2 bases and the V segment lost 0 bases, leaving 11 bases of the junction unmatched. CDR3 protein: CAISESTRRTRYTDTQYF. Written as DNA, the CDR3 is TGTGCCATCAGTGAGTCGACTCGTAGGACTAGGTACACAGATACGCAGTATTTT.

The chain carries TRBV24-1 and TRBJ2-5, with 9 bases identical to TRBD1. CDR1 is KGHDR, CDR2 SFDVKD, per germline. The CDR3 is made up of 15 amino acids. V was clipped by 6 bases and J by 4 bases; unmatched bases: 8. CDR3 residues: CATSKGQGVLETQYF. CDR3 coding DNA: TGTGCCACCAGTAAGGGACAGGGAGTCCTAGAGACCCAGTACTTC.

This clone was seen a few times. V is TRBV6-5 and J is TRBJ1-2; maybe TRBD1 (6 bases). Trimming shortened V by 6 bases and J by 5 bases, and 13 bases separated the two germline ends. This CDR3 comprises 13 residues. Germline values: CDR1 MNHEY, CDR2 SVGAGI. The CDR3 reads CASRLRTAYGYTF. The CDR3 DNA reads as TGTGCCAGCAGACTCAGGACAGCATATGGCTACACCTTC.

The chain joins TRBV28 to TRBJ1-2; 7 nucleotides agree with TRBD1. Germline V gene sequence: CDR1 MDHEN, CDR2 SYDVKM. The CDR3 length is 14 residues. J lost 8 bases, V lost 5 bases, and 11 bases had no gene match. CDR3 in amino acids: CASSLLQTGMGYTF. CDR3 bases: TGTGCCAGCAGTCTCTTACAGACAGGGATGGGCTACACCTTC.

The chain uses TRBV4-2 and TRBJ1-1; maybe TRBD1 (5 bases). The CDR3 consists of 14 residues. Trimming left V 3 bases short and J 5 bases short, with 13 bases between. The germline V gene encodes CDR1 LGHNA and CDR2 YNFKEQ. The CDR3 is CASSQIWGGTEAFF. CDR3 bases: TGTGCCAGCAGCCAGATCTGGGGGGGAACTGAAGCTTTCTTT.

V is TRBV6-4 and J is TRBJ2-7; 7 bases are a match to TRBD1. In germline, CDR1 is MRHNA, CDR2 SNTAGT. The CDR3 spans 13 residues. With 5 bases clipped from V and 6 bases from J, the junction kept 7 bases outside the gene matches. The CDR3: CASSPDRVGEQYF. The CDR3 region has the DNA TGTGCCAGCAGTCCTGACAGGGTCGGCGAGCAGTACTTC.

This clone was observed once. The J gene is TRBJ1-2, the V gene TRBV5-1; D might be TRBD1 (6 bases). Germline-derived CDR1 and CDR2 are SGHRS and YFSETQ. Trimming cost V 0 bases and J 4 bases, with 10 bases left between them. The CDR3 loop spans 14 amino acids. CDR3 sequence reads: CASSLGGHPYGYTF. DNA for the CDR3: TGCGCCAGCAGCTTGGGGGGACACCCCTATGGCTACACCTTC.

V and J are TRBV28 and TRBJ1-2, with TRBD1 matching 8 bases. The CDR3 has 14 residues. The V gene end was trimmed by 5 bases and the J gene end by 4 bases; junction bases not matched to a gene: 6. Germline lookup yields CDR1 MDHEN and CDR2 SYDVKM. The CDR3 nucleotides read TGTGCCAGCAGTCAGGACAGGGCTATCTATGGCTACACCTTC. This codes for CASSQDRAIYGYTF.

The rearrangement joins TRBV15 to TRBJ1-2; weak D call: TRBD1 (6 bases). Trimming removed 0 bases from V and 0 bases from J, with 14 bases in between. The CDR3 spans 17 residues. CDR1 is LNHNV and CDR2 is YYDKDF in the germline V gene (reference sequence). CDR3 loop: CATSRDLKQGTNYGYTF. As DNA, the CDR3 is TGTGCCACCAGCAGAGACCTGAAACAGGGTACTAACTATGGCTACACCTTC.

The V and J genes are TRBV5-1 and TRBJ2-3; D remains unclear. Germline assignment: CDR1 SGHRS and CDR2 YFSETQ. The length of the CDR3 is 14 residues. Trimming left V 7 bases short and J 0 bases short, with 12 bases between. CDR3 in amino acids: CASSRAASTDTQYF. The CDR3 region has the DNA TGCGCCAGCTCCCGTGCGGCTAGCACAGATACGCAGTATTTT.

The V and J genes are TRBV1 and TRBJ2-7; the DNA was not compared with TRBD2, the D call given in the table. TRBV1 is a known pseudogene. CDR3 length: 16 amino acids. CDR3 DNA sequence: TGCACCAGCAGCCAAGATACGGGAGGGCCCTCCTACGAGCAGTACGTC. This codes for CTSSQDTGGPSYEQYV.

V is TRBV12-3 or TRBV12-4 and J is TRBJ1-2; D uncertain. The CDR3 covers 12 residues. The V end lost 3 bases, the J end lost 4 bases, and 6 bases lay between the germline ends. The CDR3 sequence: CASSFLSYGYTF. In DNA, the CDR3 is TGTGCCAGCAGTTTCCTAAGCTATGGCTACACCTTC.

The chain carries TRBV7-3 and TRBJ2-3; D gene unclear. V was shortened by 5 bases and J by 6 bases, with 9 bases between the two germline ends. The CDR3 sequence is 12 residues long. CDR1 is SGHTA, CDR2 FQGTGA, per germline. CDR3 in amino acids: CASSHRADTQYF. The CDR3 DNA sequence: TGTGCCAGCAGCCACCGTGCGGATACGCAGTATTTT. Full variable domain (remainder filled in from reference TRBV7-3 and TRBJ2-3): GAGVSQTPSNKVTEKGKYVELRCDPISGHTALYWYRQSLGQGPEFLIYFQGTGAADDSGLPNDRFFAVRPEGSVSTLKIQRTERGDSAVYLCASSHRADTQYFGPGTRLTVL.